Reported below is one T cell receptor beta chain. This sample is drawn from a study of glioma-infiltrating T cells after dendritic cell vaccination. Profiled with immunoSEQ multiplex PCR; TCRdb holds only in-frame clones, not every one. Of roughly 51,000 clones in the sample, 85% are singletons; the top ten hold 9.5% to 12%. The CDR3 spans 16 residues. V dropped 2 bases and J dropped 5; count of bases not matched to a gene: 6. Sequenced material: blood, taken before dendritic cell vaccination. The sequence derives from a human donor with glioblastoma. The chain carries TRBV23-1 and TRBJ1-5, with 10 bases identical to TRBD1. TRBV23-1 is marked as an open reading frame, function uncertain. The CDR3: CASSQNGTGVDQPQHF. Written as DNA, the CDR3 is TGCGCCAGCAGTCAAAACGGGACAGGGGTCGATCAGCCCCAGCATTTT.